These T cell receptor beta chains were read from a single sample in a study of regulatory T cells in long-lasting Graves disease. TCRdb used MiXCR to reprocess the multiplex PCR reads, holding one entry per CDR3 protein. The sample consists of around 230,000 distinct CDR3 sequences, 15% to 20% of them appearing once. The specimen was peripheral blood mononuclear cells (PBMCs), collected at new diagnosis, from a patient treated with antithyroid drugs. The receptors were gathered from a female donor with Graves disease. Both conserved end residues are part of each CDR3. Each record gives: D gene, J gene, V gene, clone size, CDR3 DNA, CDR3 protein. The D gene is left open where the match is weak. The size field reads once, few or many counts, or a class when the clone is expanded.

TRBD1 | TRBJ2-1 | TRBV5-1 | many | TGCGCCAGCAGCACTCCGGGACAGTTGGATGAGCAGTTCTTC | CASSTPGQLDEQFF
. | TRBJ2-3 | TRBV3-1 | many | TGTGCCAGCAGCCAAGGAGGGGGGGATACGCAGTATTTT | CASSQGGGDTQYF
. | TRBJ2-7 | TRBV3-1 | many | TGTGCCAGCAGCACGACAAAACGCTACGAGCAGTACTTC | CASSTTKRYEQYF
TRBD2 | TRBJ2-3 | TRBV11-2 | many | TGTGCCAGCAGTCCACTCGGACTAGCGGGAGTGGGTACGCAGTATTTT | CASSPLGLAGVGTQYF
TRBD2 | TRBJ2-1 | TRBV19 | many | TGTGCCAGTAGGGCCCTTAGCGGGAGGGCGGATGAGCAGTTCTTC | CASRALSGRADEQFF
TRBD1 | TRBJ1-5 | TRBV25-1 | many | TGTGCCAGCAGTGAACCACCCGAGGGGGCCTACAATCAGCCCCAGCATTTT | CASSEPPEGAYNQPQHF
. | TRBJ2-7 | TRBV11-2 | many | TGTGCCAGCAGCCCACTCATAAGTGGCTACGAGCAGTACTTC | CASSPLISGYEQYF
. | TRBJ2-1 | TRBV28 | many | TGTGCCAGCAGCCTTCCCCCCATCATCTACAATGAGCAGTTCTTC | CASSLPPIIYNEQFF
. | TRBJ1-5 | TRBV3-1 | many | TGTGCCAGCAGCCCAGATCTTCGGCCGAGCAATCAGCCCCAGCATTTT | CASSPDLRPSNQPQHF
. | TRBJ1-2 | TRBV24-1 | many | TGTGCCACCAGTGATTCTACGGTGGGCAACTATGGCTACACCTTC | CATSDSTVGNYGYTF
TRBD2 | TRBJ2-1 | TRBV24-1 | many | TGTGCCACCAGTGATCAGGGACTAGCGGGAGGCCGAGACTCCTACAATGAGCAGTTCTTC | CATSDQGLAGGRDSYNEQFF
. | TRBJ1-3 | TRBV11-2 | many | TGTGCCAGCAGCTTAAGGGGCCTTGGAAACACCATATATTTT | CASSLRGLGNTIYF
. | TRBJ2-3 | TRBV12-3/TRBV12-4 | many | TGTGCCAGCAGTTTCGGCACGGTTACGCAGTATTTT | CASSFGTVTQYF
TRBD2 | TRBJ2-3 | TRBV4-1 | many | TGCGCCAGCAGCTCCCGAGGTGGTAGCGGGACAGATACGCAGTATTTT | CASSSRGGSGTDTQYF
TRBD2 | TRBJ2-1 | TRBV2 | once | TGTGCCAGCAGTCCTCCCGGGGGGGTTGACTACAATGAGCAGTTCTTC | CASSPPGGVDYNEQFF
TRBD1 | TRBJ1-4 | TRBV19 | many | TGTGCCACCCGGGACAGGGAGTACGAAAAACTGTTTTTT | CATRDREYEKLFF
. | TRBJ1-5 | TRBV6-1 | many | TGTGCCAGCAGGTCCGAAGCCCAGCATTTT | CASRSEAQHF